This T cell receptor (beta chain) was found in a study of T cell therapy after organ transplantation. General study findings and limits: Confounding by concurrent antirejection or antiviral medications was not assessed.

Time point indicated: 4-8 weeks after completion of therapy. The CDR3 consists of 14 residues. V was pared by 0 bases and J by 5 bases, with 3 bases of the junction left unmatched. Germline-derived CDR1 and CDR2 are MNHEY and SMNVEV (reference sequence). Note on this clone: Antigen: not known.

Libraries were prepared by immunoSEQ multiplex PCR; TCRdb keeps only in-frame clonotypes and omits some of them. Of nearly 20,000 clones in the sample, 81% were seen once. The TCR comes from a human patient who had received a solid organ transplant and had CMV disease. Some T cells here may be from the graft donor. The J gene is TRBJ1-1, the V gene TRBV27; 7 nucleotides agree with TRBD1. Here the sequenced sample was CD8+ T cells from blood, taken after autologous CMV-specific T cell therapy. CDR3 sequence: CASSLSTGWTEAFF. CDR3 DNA sequence: TGTGCCAGCAGTTTATCGACAGGGTGGACTGAAGCTTTCTTT.